This T cell receptor beta chain was recorded in a study of blood T cells in healthy people across ages. Findings of the study overall: Long-lived donors carried more naive CD4+ cells and greater diversity than aged donors.

V was pared by 5 bases and J by 0 bases, with 11 bases of the junction left unmatched. Germline V gene sequence: CDR1 MDHEN, CDR2 SYDVKM. The CDR3 is 17 residues long. A sample-barcoded 5' primer and a J-beta primer mix were used in a second PCR of about 6 to 11 cycles. TCRdb called the 5' RACE reads again in MiXCR, with one record for every CDR3 protein. The sample includes around 650,000 distinct CDR3 sequences, roughly 32% of them seen just once. This clonotype was observed many times. Antigen unknown. The chain combines TRBV28 with TRBJ2-3; TRBD2 agrees at 7 bases. The sequenced sample was blood. This sequence originates from a woman older than 75 in good health. CDR3 residues: CASSPHSSGLSTDTQYF. CDR3 sequence (DNA): TGTGCCAGCAGTCCGCATTCTAGCGGACTTAGCACAGATACGCAGTATTTT.